These T cell receptor beta chains were read from a single sample in a study of shared clonotypes between healthy human individuals. The method was immunoSEQ multiplex PCR; TCRdb's version includes in-frame clones alone and lacks a portion of them. The sample records approximately 500,000 clones, 90% to 96% being singletons. The material sequenced was naive CD4+ T cells sorted from blood. These receptors originate from a young woman in good health. CDR3s leave out the opening cysteine and the closing phenylalanine or tryptophan. Size is stated for part of the rows, as once, few or many counts, or as a class when the clone is expanded.

>TRBJ1-5|once|TRBV6-6
ASSGDRGNQPQH
>TRBJ2-4|-|TRBV2
ASRPGLSKNIQY
>TRBJ1-2|-|TRBV4-1
ASSQVTQGAEGYT
>TRBJ2-7|once|TRBV1
TSSQGITSETYEQY
>TRBJ2-1|-|TRBV5-1
ASSPITGGNEQF
>TRBJ2-7|-|TRBV2
ASRRRELYEQY
>TRBJ1-2|-|TRBV5-1
ASSLEVGSGGYT
>TRBJ2-1|-|TRBV2
ASSQGLSSYNEQF
>TRBJ2-7|-|TRBV5-4
ASSPFSGQDSYEQY
>TRBJ1-4|-|TRBV5-1
ASSSQTGEKLF
>TRBJ2-1|-|TRBV5-4
ASSSGQGRENEQF
>TRBJ2-7|-|TRBV25-1
APVPRA
>TRBJ2-3|-|TRBV19
ASSKTHTDTQY
>TRBJ2-2|-|TRBV5-5
ASSGQINTGELF
>TRBJ2-7|once|TRBV21-1
ASSTAPAGTGRCEQY
>TRBJ2-7|-|TRBV5-4
ASSPLPGRDSEQY
>TRBJ2-2|once|TRBV19
ASSIGGRAPGELF
>TRBJ2-7|-|TRBV6-1
ASSGGGTSHEQY